Listed here are 22 T cell receptor beta chains from one sample, sequenced in a study of T-cell memory formation after mild COVID-19. TCRdb fed the 5' RACE reads into MiXCR, producing one record per CDR3 protein. The data contain 200,000 or so distinct CDR3 sequences, under 20% of them singletons. Sequenced input: PBMCs or a T cell subset sorted from them (not recorded which). These receptors originate from an adult woman who had mild COVID-19 (a few samples of this study predate the infection). Cell type and time point are not known.

This clonotype was observed a few times. V and J are TRBV4-3 and TRBJ2-2; 9 positions match TRBD1. Germline trimming cut 4 bases from V and 7 bases from J; bases unmatched to any gene: 4. Germline CDR1 LGHNA, CDR2 YSLEER. The CDR3 spans 14 residues. The CDR3 coding sequence is TGCGCCAGCAGCCGTGACAGGGGGGACGGGGAGCTGTTTTTT. Translated, it gives CASSRDRGDGELFF.

The V gene is TRBV29-1, the J gene TRBJ1-1, with D uncertain. CDR1 and CDR2 (germline): SQVTM, ANQGSEA. This CDR3 contains 14 residues. The germline V and J ends were trimmed by 3 bases and 0 bases, with 11 bases remaining between them. This chain's CDR3 is CSVDFGRLNTEAFF. The CDR3 DNA follows: TGCAGCGTTGATTTTGGACGTTTGAACACTGAAGCTTTCTTT.

V is TRBV20-1 and J is TRBJ2-1; a weak D match, TRBD2 (6 bases). The CDR3 is made up of 15 amino acids. Germline V gene sequence: CDR1 DFQATT, CDR2 SNEGSKA (reference sequence). Trimming took off 1 base at V and 6 bases at J, with 16 bases between the two ends. CDR3: CSARAPAGSPNEQFF. CDR3 sequence (DNA): TGCAGTGCTAGAGCGCCGGCGGGGTCCCCCAATGAGCAGTTCTTC.

This clonotype showed up just a few times. This rearrangement joins TRBV5-1 to TRBJ2-5; the match to TRBD2 covers 10 bases. Losses at the gene ends were 0 bases for V and 4 bases for J; bases not matched to a gene: 6. CDR1 and CDR2 from the germline V gene are SGHRS and YFSETQ. This CDR3 has 16 amino acids. CDR3 sequence: CASSLGASGGSETQYF. CDR3 coding DNA: TGCGCCAGCAGCTTGGGAGCTAGCGGGGGTTCAGAGACCCAGTACTTC.

A few counts support this clonotype. The J gene is TRBJ2-5, the V gene TRBV27; D is perhaps TRBD1 or TRBD2 (5 bases each). The CDR3 covers 14 residues. Germline-derived CDR1 and CDR2 are MNHEY and SMNVEV (reference sequence). Trimming left V 1 base short and J 5 bases short, with 11 bases between. The CDR3 DNA is TGTGCCAGCAGTTTATATCGGGGCTCGGAGACCCAGTACTTC. Translated, it gives CASSLYRGSETQYF.

The rearrangement joins TRBV30 to TRBJ2-2; TRBD2 matches at 7 bases. This CDR3 contains 16 residues. V was clipped by 4 bases and J by 3 bases; unmatched bases: 11. Germline V gene sequence: CDR1 GTSNPN, CDR2 SVGIG (reference sequence). CDR3 nucleotides: TGTGCCTGGACCCCTACGGGGGGAGGTTACACCGGGGAGCTGTTTTTT. Translated: CAWTPTGGGYTGELFF.

The rearrangement links TRBV25-1 to TRBJ2-7, with a possible D match to TRBD1 (6 bases). The CDR3 sequence is 13 residues long. In germline, CDR1 is MGHDK, CDR2 SYGVNS. Trimming shortened V by 2 bases and J by 1 base, and 6 bases separated the two germline ends. The CDR3 DNA sequence: TGTGCCAGCAGTGAAGACAGGTCCTACGAGCAGTACTTC. Protein sequence: CASSEDRSYEQYF.

This clonotype was seen ten or more times. The CDR3 loop is CASSLAFRGAYEQYF. The CDR3 DNA sequence: TGTGCCAGCAGCTTAGCGTTCAGGGGCGCCTACGAGCAGTACTTC. The chain is built from TRBV7-9 and TRBJ2-7, with D perhaps matching TRBD1 (6 bases). This CDR3 is built from 15 residues. Trimming removed 0 bases from V and 2 bases from J, with 11 bases in between. Germline lookup yields CDR1 SEHNR and CDR2 FQNEAQ (reference sequence).

This sequence joins TRBV27 and TRBJ2-5; D is uncertain. The germline V gene encodes CDR1 MNHEY and CDR2 SMNVEV (reference sequence). This CDR3 has 13 amino acids. The V and J ends lost 5 bases and 0 bases respectively, with 7 bases between them. CDR3 nucleotide sequence: TGTGCCAGCAGTCCACGGGACCAAGAGACCCAGTACTTC. This codes for CASSPRDQETQYF.

This clonotype was recorded a few times. The genes are TRBV5-1 and TRBJ2-2; 9 bases fit TRBD2. The CDR3 covers 18 residues. CDR1 is SGHRS, CDR2 YFSETQ, per germline. V was pared by 4 bases and J by 7 bases, with 17 bases of the junction left unmatched. For the CDR3, the DNA is TGCGCCAGCAGCCTCTACGAGATAGCGGGAGCTGTGGGCGGGGAGCTGTTTTTT. Translation: CASSLYEIAGAVGGELFF.

The chain uses TRBV5-1 and TRBJ1-1, with 11 nucleotides matching TRBD1. V was pared by 3 bases and J by 1 base, with 5 bases of the junction left unmatched. The CDR3 is 16 amino acids. Germline V gene sequence: CDR1 SGHRS, CDR2 YFSETQ. This CDR3 is CASSWGTGGPNTEAFF. The CDR3 DNA follows: TGCGCCAGCAGCTGGGGGACAGGGGGTCCGAACACTGAAGCTTTCTTT.

This clonotype was counted a few times. This chain links TRBV12-3 or TRBV12-4 with TRBJ2-1; no firm D call. The CDR3 contains 14 residues. Trimming cost V 4 bases and J 7 bases, with 14 bases left between them. The CDR3 reads CASSSVPFLNEQFF. CDR3 nucleotide sequence: TGTGCCAGCAGTTCGGTCCCATTCCTTAATGAGCAGTTCTTC.

The rearrangement links TRBV5-1 to TRBJ2-1; maybe TRBD2 (5 bases). V lost 4 bases to trimming and J lost 4 bases, with 12 bases between them. Germline-derived CDR1 and CDR2 are SGHRS and YFSETQ. The CDR3 length is 14 residues. CDR3 DNA: TGCGCCAGCAGCCCGGACTCCACATACAATGAGCAGTTCTTC. It is translated as CASSPDSTYNEQFF.

This clonotype occurred many times. The V call is TRBV3-1, the J call TRBJ1-3; D call uncertain. V lost 4 bases, J lost 1 base, and 14 bases lay in between. CDR1 and CDR2 (germline): LGHDT, YNNKEL (reference sequence). The CDR3 loop spans 16 amino acids. The CDR3 loop reads CASSPSQVGSGNTIYF. CDR3 coding DNA: TGTGCCAGCAGCCCGTCTCAGGTTGGGTCTGGAAACACCATATATTTT.

The CDR3 DNA follows: TGTGCCAGCAGTTACTCGGGGGACACTTACTCCTACAATGAGCAGTTCTTC. Translated: CASSYSGDTYSYNEQFF. The chain joins TRBV6-5 to TRBJ2-1; D is possibly TRBD1 (6 bases). Germline assignment: CDR1 MNHEY and CDR2 SVGAGI. Deletions cut 0 bases from V and 0 bases from J, with 12 bases between. This CDR3 is built from 17 residues.

This rearrangement joins TRBV12-3 or TRBV12-4 to TRBJ2-3, with D possibly matching TRBD1 (5 bases). V dropped 6 bases and J dropped 2 bases, with 9 bases sitting between them. This CDR3 is built from 13 residues. The CDR3 DNA reads TGTGCCAGCAGCCCACAGGTCACAGATACGCAGTATTTT. Its translation is CASSPQVTDTQYF.

This clonotype was seen a few times. The rearrangement links TRBV20-1 to TRBJ2-1; D may match TRBD1 or TRBD2 (5 bases each). The CDR3 runs 10 residues. Germline lookup yields CDR1 DFQATT and CDR2 SNEGSKA (reference sequence). V gave up 7 bases and J gave up 6 bases, with 7 bases separating them. The chain's CDR3 is CSVGGNEQFF. CDR3 nucleotides: TGCAGTGTTGGGGGCAATGAGCAGTTCTTC.

V and J are TRBV29-1 and TRBJ2-4, with 8 bases that match TRBD2. This CDR3 contains 12 residues. CDR1 and CDR2 (germline): SQVTM, ANQGSEA. The J segment lost 6 bases and the V segment lost 3 bases, leaving 1 base of the junction unmatched. The CDR3 spells CSVEAGGNIQYF. For the CDR3, the DNA is TGCAGCGTTGAGGCGGGGGGAAACATTCAGTACTTC.

The chain recombines TRBV4-3 with TRBJ2-5; possible D gene TRBD2, 6 bases. V gave up 1 base and J gave up 4 bases, with 16 bases separating them. Germline CDR1 reads LGHNA; CDR2 reads YSLEER. The CDR3 covers 16 residues. CDR3 DNA sequence: TGCGCCAGCAGCCAAGTGGGCGGGGAACGGGGAGAGACCCAGTACTTC. This sequence encodes CASSQVGGERGETQYF.

This chain links TRBV12-3 or TRBV12-4 with TRBJ1-2; 9 positions agree with TRBD1. The V segment lost 7 bases and the J segment 2 bases; nucleotides outside the gene matches: 8. The CDR3 extends over 15 amino acids. This CDR3 reads CASIQMGTGNYGYTF. The CDR3 bases are TGTGCCAGCATCCAGATGGGGACAGGGAACTATGGCTACACCTTC.

The CDR3 DNA follows: TGTGCCAGCACACAGGGGGCACCCTCCTACGAGCAGTACTTC. Amino acids: CASTQGAPSYEQYF. V and J are TRBV18 and TRBJ2-7; 9 bases line up with TRBD1. In germline, CDR1 is KGHSH, CDR2 LQKENI. V lost 8 bases and J lost 0; bases outside the gene matches: 5. The CDR3 is 14 amino acids. Filled out from reference TRBV18 and TRBJ2-7, the complete variable domain reads NAGVMQNPRHLVRRRGQEARLRCSPMKGHSHVYWYRQLPEEGLKFMVYLQKENIIDESGMPKERFSAEFPKEGPSILRIQQVVRGDSAAYFCASTQGAPSYEQYFGPGTRLTVT.

A few counts support this clonotype. V gene TRBV12-3 or TRBV12-4 combines with J gene TRBJ2-7, with a weak D call TRBD1 (8 bases). The CDR3 covers 15 residues. Trimming cost V 6 bases and J 0 bases, with 15 bases left between them. As DNA, the CDR3 is TGTGCCAGCAGGGCAACAGGGGGGGCCTCCTACGAGCAGTACTTC. Translating it yields CASRATGGASYEQYF.